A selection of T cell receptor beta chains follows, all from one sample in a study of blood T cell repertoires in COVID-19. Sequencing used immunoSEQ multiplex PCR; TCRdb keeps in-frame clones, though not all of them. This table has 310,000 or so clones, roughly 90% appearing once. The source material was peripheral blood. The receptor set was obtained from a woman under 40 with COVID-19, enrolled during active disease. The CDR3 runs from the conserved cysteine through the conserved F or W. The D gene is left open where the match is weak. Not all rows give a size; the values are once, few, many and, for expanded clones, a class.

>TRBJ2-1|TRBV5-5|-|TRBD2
CASSLGLAGAEQFF
TGTGCCAGCAGCCTAGGACTAGCGGGTGCTGAGCAGTTCTTC
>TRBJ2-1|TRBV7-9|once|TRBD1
CASDTGGIEQFF
TGTGCCAGCGATACAGGGGGAATTGAGCAGTTCTTC
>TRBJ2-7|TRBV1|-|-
CTSSQVSGGIYEQYF
TGCACCAGCAGCCAAGTTTCAGGGGGCATCTACGAGCAGTACTTC
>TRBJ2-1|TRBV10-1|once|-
CASSESSYDQDNYEQFF
TGCGCCAGCAGTGAGTCAAGTTATGATCAGGATAACTATGAGCAGTTCTTC
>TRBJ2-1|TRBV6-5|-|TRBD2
CASSGGVKGEQFF
TGTGCCAGCAGCGGGGGGGTTAAGGGTGAGCAGTTCTTC
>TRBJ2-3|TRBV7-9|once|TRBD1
CASSLETGGTADTQYF
TGTGCCAGCAGCTTAGAAACAGGGGGAACGGCAGATACGCAGTATTTT
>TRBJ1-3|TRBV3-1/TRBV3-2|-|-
CASSPGTSPNTIYF
TGTGCCAGCAGCCCGGGGACATCCCCGAACACCATATATTTT
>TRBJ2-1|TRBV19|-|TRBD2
CASSRTSGGSYNEQFF
TGTGCCAGTAGCCGAACTAGCGGAGGCTCCTACAATGAGCAGTTCTTC
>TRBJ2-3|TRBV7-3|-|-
CASSLGTTGDTQYF
TGTGCCAGCAGCCTGGGGACTACAGGGGATACGCAGTATTTT
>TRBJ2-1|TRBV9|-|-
CASSVGSVPLHEQFF
TGTGCCAGCAGCGTAGGGTCAGTTCCTCTCCATGAGCAGTTCTTC
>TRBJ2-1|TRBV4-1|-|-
CASSQDLGPTSGTKPNEQFF
TGCGCCAGCAGCCAAGACCTTGGCCCCACCTCCGGGACAAAACCCAATGAGCAGTTCTTC
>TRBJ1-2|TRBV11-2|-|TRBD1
CASSPIRRQGVRYGYTF
TGTGCCAGCAGCCCAATTAGACGACAGGGGGTGAGGTATGGCTACACCTTC
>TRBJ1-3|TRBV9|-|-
CASSVAPLTSSGNTIYF
TGTGCCAGCAGCGTAGCCCCCCTCACGAGCTCTGGAAACACCATATATTTT
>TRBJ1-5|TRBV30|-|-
CAWSGTIGQPQHF
TGTGCCTGGAGTGGGACAATTGGGCAGCCCCAGCATTTT
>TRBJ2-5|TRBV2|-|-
CASTFLTGQETQYF
TGTGCCAGCACTTTCCTTACAGGTCAAGAGACCCAGTACTTC
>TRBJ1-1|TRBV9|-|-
CASSAIMNTEAFF
TGTGCCAGCAGCGCTATAATGAACACTGAAGCTTTCTTT
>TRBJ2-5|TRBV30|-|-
CAWNPSGVEETQYF
TGTGCCTGGAATCCGTCCGGGGTCGAGGAGACCCAGTACTTC
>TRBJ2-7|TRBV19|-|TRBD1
CASSIGGTGSDEQYF
TGTGCCAGTAGTATAGGGGGGACAGGTTCGGACGAGCAGTACTTC
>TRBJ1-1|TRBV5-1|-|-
CASSPTDSMNTEAFF
TGCGCCAGCAGCCCAACAGACAGTATGAACACTGAAGCTTTCTTT
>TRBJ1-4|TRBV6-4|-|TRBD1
CASSDPRDREGEKLFF
TGTGCCAGCAGTGACCCCAGGGACAGGGAGGGGGAAAAACTGTTTTTT
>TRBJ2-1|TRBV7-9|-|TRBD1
CASSFLDRAPHNEQFF
TGTGCCAGCAGCTTTCTGGACAGGGCCCCCCACAATGAGCAGTTCTTC
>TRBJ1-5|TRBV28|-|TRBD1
CASSSQGFGQPQHF
TGTGCCAGCAGTTCACAGGGGTTCGGTCAGCCCCAGCATTTT
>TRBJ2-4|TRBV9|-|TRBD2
CASSVGLAGAVKYF
TGTGCCAGCAGCGTGGGTCTAGCGGGAGCGGTGAAGTACTTC
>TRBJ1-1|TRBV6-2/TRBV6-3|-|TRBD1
CASSRTGTGVNTEAFF
TGTGCCAGCAGTCGAACCGGGACAGGGGTAAACACTGAAGCTTTCTTT
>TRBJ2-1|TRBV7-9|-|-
CASSLSRGSHEQFF
TGTGCCAGCAGCTTAAGTAGGGGGTCGCATGAGCAGTTCTTC
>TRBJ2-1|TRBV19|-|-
CASSTVQGNEQFF
TGTGCCAGTAGTACCGTCCAGGGGAATGAGCAGTTCTTC
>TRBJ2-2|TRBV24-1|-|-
CATSTGGGELFF
TGTGCCACCTCTACCGGGGGCGGGGAGCTGTTTTTT
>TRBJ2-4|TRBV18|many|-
CASSPSQARGAKNIQYF
TGTGCCAGCTCACCGTCCCAGGCCCGGGGGGCCAAAAACATTCAGTACTTC
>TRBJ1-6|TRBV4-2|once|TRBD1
CASSQDGDRGNSPLHF
TGTGCCAGCAGCCAAGATGGGGACAGGGGGAATTCACCCCTCCACTTT
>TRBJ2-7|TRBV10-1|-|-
CASSEFKLEGTYEQYF
TGCGCCAGCAGTGAGTTCAAGCTGGAGGGTACCTACGAGCAGTACTTC
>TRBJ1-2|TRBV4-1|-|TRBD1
CASSQSGGNYGYTF
TGCGCCAGCAGCCAATCAGGGGGCAACTATGGCTACACCTTC
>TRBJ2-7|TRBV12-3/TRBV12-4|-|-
CASSSVAYEQYF
TGTGCCAGCAGTTCCGTAGCCTACGAGCAGTACTTC
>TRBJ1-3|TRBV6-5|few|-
CASSFRQAGNTIYF
TGTGCCAGCAGTTTTCGACAGGCCGGAAACACCATATATTTT
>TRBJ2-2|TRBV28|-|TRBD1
CASSYYRGRGTGELFF
TGTGCCAGCAGTTATTACAGGGGGCGTGGGACCGGGGAGCTGTTTTTT
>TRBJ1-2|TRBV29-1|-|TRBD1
CSVRGDRGNYGYTF
TGCAGCGTTAGGGGCGACAGGGGGAACTATGGCTACACCTTC
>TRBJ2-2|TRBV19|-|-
CASSITGITGELFF
TGTGCCAGTAGTATCACCGGGATCACCGGGGAGCTGTTTTTT
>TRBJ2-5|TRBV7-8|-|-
CASSPAASIETQYF
TGTGCCAGCAGCCCAGCAGCATCGATCGAGACCCAGTACTTC
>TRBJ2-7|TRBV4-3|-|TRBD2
CASSQDGWGGTYEQYF
TGCGCCAGCAGCCAAGACGGTTGGGGGGGAACCTACGAGCAGTACTTC
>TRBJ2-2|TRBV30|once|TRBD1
CAGGRGGEGGELFF
TGTGCCGGAGGCAGAGGGGGCGAGGGCGGGGAGCTGTTTTTT
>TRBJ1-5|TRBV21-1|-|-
CASSIANRGTNSNQPQHF
TGTGCCAGCAGCATAGCGAACAGGGGCACTAATAGCAATCAGCCCCAGCATTTT